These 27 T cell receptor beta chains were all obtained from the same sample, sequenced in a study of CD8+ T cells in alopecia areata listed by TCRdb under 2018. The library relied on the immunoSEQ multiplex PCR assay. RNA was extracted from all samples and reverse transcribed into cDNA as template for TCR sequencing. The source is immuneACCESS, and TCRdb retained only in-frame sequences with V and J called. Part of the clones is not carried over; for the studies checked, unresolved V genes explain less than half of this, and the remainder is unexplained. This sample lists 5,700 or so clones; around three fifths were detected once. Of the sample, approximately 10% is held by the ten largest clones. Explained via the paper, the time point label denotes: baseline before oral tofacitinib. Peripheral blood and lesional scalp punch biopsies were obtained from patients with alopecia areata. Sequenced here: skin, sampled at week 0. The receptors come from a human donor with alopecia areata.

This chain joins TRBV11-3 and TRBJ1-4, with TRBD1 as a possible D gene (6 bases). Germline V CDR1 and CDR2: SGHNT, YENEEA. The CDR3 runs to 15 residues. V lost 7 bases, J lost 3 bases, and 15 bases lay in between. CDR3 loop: CASTLGGTANEKLFF. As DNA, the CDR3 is TGTGCCAGCACCCTAGGGGGGACGGCTAATGAAAAACTGTTTTTT. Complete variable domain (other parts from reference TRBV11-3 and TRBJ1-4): EAGVVQSPRYKIIEKKQPVAFWCNPISGHNTLYWYLQNLGQGPELLIRYENEEAVDDSQLPKDRFSAERLKGVDSTLKIQPAELGDSAVYLCASTLGGTANEKLFFGSGTQLSVL.

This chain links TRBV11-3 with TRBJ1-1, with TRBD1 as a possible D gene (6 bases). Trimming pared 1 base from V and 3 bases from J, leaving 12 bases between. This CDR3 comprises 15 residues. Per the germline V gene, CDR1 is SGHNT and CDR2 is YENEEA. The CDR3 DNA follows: TGTGCCAGCAGCTTAGCTGGCAGGGGACACACTGAAGCTTTCTTT. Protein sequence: CASSLAGRGHTEAFF.

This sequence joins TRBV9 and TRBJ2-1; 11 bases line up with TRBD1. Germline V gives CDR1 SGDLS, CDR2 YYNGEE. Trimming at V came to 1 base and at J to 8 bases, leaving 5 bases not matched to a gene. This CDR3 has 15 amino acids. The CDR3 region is CASSVWTGGGDEQFF. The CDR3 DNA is TGTGCCAGCAGCGTATGGACAGGGGGCGGAGATGAGCAGTTCTTC.

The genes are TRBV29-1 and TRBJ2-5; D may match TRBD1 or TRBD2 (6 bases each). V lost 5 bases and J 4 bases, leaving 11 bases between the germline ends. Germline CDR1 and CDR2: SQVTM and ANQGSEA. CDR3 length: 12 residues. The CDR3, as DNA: TGCAGCGTTTACGGGGGCTCAGAGACCCAGTACTTC. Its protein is CSVYGGSETQYF.

The DNA for the CDR3 is TGCAGCGTTGAAGAACGACAGGCCTTTGGCTACACCTTC. Its protein is CSVEERQAFGYTF. The V call is TRBV29-1, the J call TRBJ1-2; D might be TRBD1 (6 bases). V lost 0 bases to trimming and J lost 7 bases, with 12 bases between them. Per the germline V gene, CDR1 is SQVTM and CDR2 is ANQGSEA. The CDR3 has 13 residues.

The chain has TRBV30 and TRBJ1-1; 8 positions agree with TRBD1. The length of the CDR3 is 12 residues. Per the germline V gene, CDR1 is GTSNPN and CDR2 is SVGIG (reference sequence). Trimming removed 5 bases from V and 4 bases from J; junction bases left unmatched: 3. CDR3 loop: CAWDRGCTEAFF. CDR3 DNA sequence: TGTGCCTGGGACAGGGGTTGCACTGAAGCTTTCTTT.

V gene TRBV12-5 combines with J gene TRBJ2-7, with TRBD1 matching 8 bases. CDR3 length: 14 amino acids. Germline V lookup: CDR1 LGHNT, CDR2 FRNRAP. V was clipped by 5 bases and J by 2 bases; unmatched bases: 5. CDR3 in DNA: TGTGCTAGTGGTATCGGACAGGGAACCTACGAGCAGTACTTC. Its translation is CASGIGQGTYEQYF.

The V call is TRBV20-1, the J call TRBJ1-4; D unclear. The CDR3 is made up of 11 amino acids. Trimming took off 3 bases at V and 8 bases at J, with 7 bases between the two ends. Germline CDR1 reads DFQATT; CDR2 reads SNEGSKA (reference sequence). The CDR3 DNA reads TGCAGTGCTAGGCAAGGGGAAAAACTGTTTTTT. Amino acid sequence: CSARQGEKLFF.

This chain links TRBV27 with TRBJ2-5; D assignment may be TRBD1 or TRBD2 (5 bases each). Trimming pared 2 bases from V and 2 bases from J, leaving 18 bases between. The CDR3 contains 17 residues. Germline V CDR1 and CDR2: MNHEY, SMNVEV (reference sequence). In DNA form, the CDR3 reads TGTGCCAGCAGTTTAAAGGGACCGGGACGGCTTCAAGAGACCCAGTACTTC. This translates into CASSLKGPGRLQETQYF.

The CDR3 protein is CASTFTYRGPEETQYF. For the CDR3, the DNA is TGTGCCAGCACCTTCACCTACAGGGGTCCCGAGGAGACCCAGTACTTC. This chain joins TRBV2 and TRBJ2-5; 7 nucleotides agree with TRBD1. This CDR3 spans 16 amino acids. Per germline, CDR1 SNHLY and CDR2 FYNNEI. With V trimmed by 7 bases and J by 5 bases, 16 bases remained unmatched.

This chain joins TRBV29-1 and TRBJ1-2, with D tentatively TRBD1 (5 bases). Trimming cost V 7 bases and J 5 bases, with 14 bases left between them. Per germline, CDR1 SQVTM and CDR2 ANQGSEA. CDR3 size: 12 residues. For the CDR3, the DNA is TGCAGCGGAATAGGGACGGATTATGGCTACACCTTC. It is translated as CSGIGTDYGYTF.

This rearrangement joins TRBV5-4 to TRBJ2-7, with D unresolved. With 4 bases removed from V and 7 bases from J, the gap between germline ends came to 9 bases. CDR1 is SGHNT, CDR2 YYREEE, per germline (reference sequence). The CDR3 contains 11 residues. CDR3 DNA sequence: TGTGCCAGCAGCGTAAACTATGAGCAGTACTTC. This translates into CASSVNYEQYF.

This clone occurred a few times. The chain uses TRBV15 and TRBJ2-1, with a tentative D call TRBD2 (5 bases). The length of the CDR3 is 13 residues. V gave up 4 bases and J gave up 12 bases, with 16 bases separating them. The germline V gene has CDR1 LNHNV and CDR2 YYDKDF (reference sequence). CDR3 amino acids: CATSKDPGMGQFF. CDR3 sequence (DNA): TGTGCCACCAGCAAGGACCCGGGAATGGGGCAGTTCTTC. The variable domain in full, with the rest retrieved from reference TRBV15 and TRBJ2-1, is DAMVIQNPRYQVTQFGKPVTLSCSQTLNHNVMYWYQQKSSQAPKLLFHYYDKDFNNEADTPDNFQSRRPNTSFCFLDIRSPGLGDTAMYLCATSKDPGMGQFFGPGTRLTVL.

The CDR3 spells CASGPPNQPQHF. DNA for the CDR3: TGTGCTAGTGGCCCTCCGAATCAGCCCCAGCATTTT. The chain couples TRBV12-5 to TRBJ1-5, with no clear D. V lost 6 bases to trimming and J lost 4 bases, with 7 bases between them. The CDR3 has 12 amino acids. Germline CDR1 reads LGHNT; CDR2 reads FRNRAP.

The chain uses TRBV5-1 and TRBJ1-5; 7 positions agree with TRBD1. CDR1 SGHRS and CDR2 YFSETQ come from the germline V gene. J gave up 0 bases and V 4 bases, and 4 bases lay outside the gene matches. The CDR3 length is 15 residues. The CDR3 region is CASSLTGNSNQPQHF. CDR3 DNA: TGCGCCAGCAGCCTGACAGGGAATAGCAATCAGCCCCAGCATTTT.

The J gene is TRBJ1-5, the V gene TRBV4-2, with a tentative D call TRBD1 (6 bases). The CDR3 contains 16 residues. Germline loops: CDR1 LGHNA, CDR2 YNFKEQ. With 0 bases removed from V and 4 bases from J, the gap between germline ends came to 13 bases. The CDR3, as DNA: TGTGCCAGCAGCCAAGAGCCAGGGGTTTGGAATCAGCCCCAGCATTTT. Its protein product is CASSQEPGVWNQPQHF.

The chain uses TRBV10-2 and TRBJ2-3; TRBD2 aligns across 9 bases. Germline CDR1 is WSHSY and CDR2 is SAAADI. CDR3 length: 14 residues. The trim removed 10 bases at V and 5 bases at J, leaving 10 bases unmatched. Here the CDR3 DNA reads TGCGCCACCTCGACTAGCGGAGCTCAAGATACGCAGTATTTT. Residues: CATSTSGAQDTQYF.

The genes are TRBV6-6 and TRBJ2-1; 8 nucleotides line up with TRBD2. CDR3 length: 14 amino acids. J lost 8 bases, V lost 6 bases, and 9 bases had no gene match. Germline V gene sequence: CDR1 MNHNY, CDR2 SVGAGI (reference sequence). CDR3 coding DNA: TGTGCCAGCAGCATGGGACTAGGTCTACATGAGCAGTTCTTC. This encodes CASSMGLGLHEQFF.

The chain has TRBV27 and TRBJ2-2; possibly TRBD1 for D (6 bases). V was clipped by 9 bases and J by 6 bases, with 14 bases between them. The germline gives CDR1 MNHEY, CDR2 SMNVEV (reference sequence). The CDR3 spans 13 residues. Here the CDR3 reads CASQTGFAGELFF. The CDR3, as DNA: TGTGCCAGTCAGACAGGTTTTGCCGGGGAGCTGTTTTTT.

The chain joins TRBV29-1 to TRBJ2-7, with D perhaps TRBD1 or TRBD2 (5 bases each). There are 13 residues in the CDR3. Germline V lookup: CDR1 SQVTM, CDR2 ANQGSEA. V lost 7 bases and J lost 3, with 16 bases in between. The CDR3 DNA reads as TGCAGCGCTACCCCCCGGGGCTTCTACGAGCAGTACTTC. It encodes CSATPRGFYEQYF.

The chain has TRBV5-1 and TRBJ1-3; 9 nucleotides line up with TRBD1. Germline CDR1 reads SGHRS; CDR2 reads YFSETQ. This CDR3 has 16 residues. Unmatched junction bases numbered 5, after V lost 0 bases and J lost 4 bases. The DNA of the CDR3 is TGCGCCAGCAGCTTGGCACAGGGGGCCGCCGGAAACACCATATATTTT. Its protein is CASSLAQGAAGNTIYF. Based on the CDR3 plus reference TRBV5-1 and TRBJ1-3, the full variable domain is KAGVTQTPRYLIKTRGQQVTLSCSPISGHRSVSWYQQTPGQGLQFLFEYFSETQRNKGNFPGRFSGRQFSNSRSEMNVSTLELGDSALYLCASSLAQGAAGNTIYFGEGSWLTVV.

This CDR3 reads CASSLGEGYTDTQYF. The DNA of the CDR3 is TGTGCCAGCAGCTTAGGGGAGGGGTACACAGATACGCAGTATTTT. The chain carries TRBV7-6 and TRBJ2-3; 7 bases are shared with TRBD2. Germline CDR1 is SGHVS and CDR2 is FNYEAQ. J gave up 2 bases and V 1 base, and 3 bases lay outside the gene matches. This CDR3 spans 15 amino acids.

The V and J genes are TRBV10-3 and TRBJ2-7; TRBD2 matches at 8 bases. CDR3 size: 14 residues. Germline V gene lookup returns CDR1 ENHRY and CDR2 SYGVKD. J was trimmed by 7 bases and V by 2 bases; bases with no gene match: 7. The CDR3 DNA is TGTGCCATCAGTGAGCCATCGGGGGGGCGGGAGCAGTACTTC. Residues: CAISEPSGGREQYF.

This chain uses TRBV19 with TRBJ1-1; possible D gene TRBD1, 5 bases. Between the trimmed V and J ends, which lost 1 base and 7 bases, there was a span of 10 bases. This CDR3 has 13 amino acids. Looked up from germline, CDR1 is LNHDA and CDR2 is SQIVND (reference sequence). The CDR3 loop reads CASSIGQRVEAFF. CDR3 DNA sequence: TGTGCCAGTAGTATAGGACAGCGGGTTGAAGCTTTCTTT.

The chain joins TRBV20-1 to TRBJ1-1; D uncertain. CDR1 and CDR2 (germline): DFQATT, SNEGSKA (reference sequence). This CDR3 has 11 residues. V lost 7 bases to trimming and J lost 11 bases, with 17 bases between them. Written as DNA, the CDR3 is TGCAGTGTCCCGGGCCCCCTCCGGGCTTTCTTT. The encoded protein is CSVPGPLRAFF.

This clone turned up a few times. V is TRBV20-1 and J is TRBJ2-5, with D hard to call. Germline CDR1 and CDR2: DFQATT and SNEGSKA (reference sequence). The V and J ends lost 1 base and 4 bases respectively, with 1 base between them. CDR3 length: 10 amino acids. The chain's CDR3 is CSARAETQYF. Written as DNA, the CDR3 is TGCAGTGCTAGAGCAGAGACCCAGTACTTC.

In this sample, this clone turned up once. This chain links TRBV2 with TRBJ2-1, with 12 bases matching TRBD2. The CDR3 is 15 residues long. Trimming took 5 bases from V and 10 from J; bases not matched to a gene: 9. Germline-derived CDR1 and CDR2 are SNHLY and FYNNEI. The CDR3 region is CASSPMGLAGGEQFF. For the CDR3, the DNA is TGTGCCAGCAGTCCGATGGGACTAGCGGGCGGCGAGCAGTTCTTC.